This T cell receptor (beta chain) was profiled in a study of response to subunit inactivated influenza vaccine. TCRdb itself ran the RT-PCR reads through MiXCR, one entry per CDR3 protein. The sample includes more than 600,000 distinct CDR3 sequences, under 20% of them seen just once. The CDR3 loop spans 14 amino acids. Germline trimming cut 4 bases from V and 4 bases from J; bases unmatched to any gene: 5. The germline gives CDR1 KGHDR, CDR2 SFDVKD. The chain recombines TRBV24-1 with TRBJ2-7; 8 bases map to TRBD1. The sequencing used PBMCs from blood, collected 5 days after vaccination. This receptor was taken from a middle-aged man who received an inactivated influenza vaccine. The CDR3 nucleotides are TGTGCCACCAGTGAGGCCGGGACAGGATACGAGCAGTACTTC. Protein sequence: CATSEAGTGYEQYF.